The T cell receptor beta chain described here comes from a study of T cells after yellow fever vaccination. Study observations and caveats: FACS-sorted repertoires could contain abundant clonotypes contaminating from the bulk population.

TCRdb re-called the 5' RACE reads through MiXCR, storing one row per CDR3 protein. The table includes approximately 260,000 distinct CDR3 sequences, over 10% detected once. This clonotype was picked up a small number of times. Its specificity is unknown. CDR3 length: 16 amino acids. The germline V gene encodes CDR1 MNHEY and CDR2 SVGEGT. Trimming pared 4 bases from V and 12 bases from J, leaving 28 bases between. J is TRBJ2-7 and V is TRBV6-2 or TRBV6-3; D remains unclear. The sequence was collected from a man aged 25-45 years who received the YFV17D yellow fever vaccine. The source was CD4+ T cells sorted from PBMCs, collected 45 days after the yellow fever booster vaccination. CDR3 in amino acids: CASSFDDSLGVKVRYF. CDR3 DNA: TGTGCCAGCAGTTTCGACGACTCACTCGGCGTGAAAGTGCGGTACTTC.